This T cell receptor (beta chain) comes out of a study of OX40 agonist ivuxolimab in advanced cancers. At the level of the study: Patients treated during dose escalation were battling hepatocellular carcinoma, melanoma, renal cell or head and neck cancer. Prior checkpoint blockade (anti-PD-1, anti-PD-L1 or anti-CTLA-4) was permitted; roughly 40% had it. General observations from the study: Antigen specificity remained undetermined for the expanded peripheral T cells.

The CDR3 runs to 11 residues. The germline V gene has CDR1 SGHVS and CDR2 FNYEAQ. V shed 3 bases and J shed 6 bases, with 4 bases lying between them. With respect to this clone: The target antigen is unknown.

TCRdb's table, derived via immunoSEQ multiplex PCR, lists solely in-frame clones and lacks some. The profile shows 100,000 or so clones, about 88% of them singletons. The source material was CD4+ or CD8+ T cells sorted from blood, sampled in a trial of the OX40 agonist ivuxolimab. The clonotype was recovered from an adult with an advanced solid tumor such as melanoma, head and neck, liver or kidney cancer. V usage is TRBV7-6 and J usage is TRBJ2-3; D is unclear. This CDR3 reads CASSFQDTQYF. In DNA form, the CDR3 reads TGTGCCAGCAGCTTTCAGGATACGCAGTATTTT.